This TCR beta chain is from a study of blood T cell repertoires in COVID-19. Background on the study: Sample material is recorded as cDNA or gDNA derived from T cells, B-cell-depleted T cells, or PBMCs.

In the original workflow: The assay estimated nucleated cells by amplifying reference gene primers. Generated by immunoSEQ multiplex PCR, the TCRdb table keeps only in-frame clones and is missing some. V and J calls and clone size follow that table, whereas D and trimming were derived from the DNA. The sample includes roughly 100,000 clones, about two thirds seen only once; the top ten take 0.8% to 1%. The specimen was peripheral blood. The source of this sequence is a human donor with acute or convalescent COVID-19. The donor label of this sample is uncertain.

The CDR3 region is CASSLAPGYNEQFF. DNA of the CDR3: TGCGCCAGCAGCTTGGCCCCGGGCTACAATGAGCAGTTCTTC. V gene TRBV5-1 combines with J gene TRBJ2-1; D call uncertain. Germline V lookup: CDR1 SGHRS, CDR2 YFSETQ. Trimming left V 0 bases short and J 3 bases short, with 7 bases between. CDR3 length: 14 residues. Looking up the rest from reference TRBV5-1 and TRBJ2-1 gives the full variable domain: KAGVTQTPRYLIKTRGQQVTLSCSPISGHRSVSWYQQTPGQGLQFLFEYFSETQRNKGNFPGRFSGRQFSNSRSEMNVSTLELGDSALYLCASSLAPGYNEQFFGPGTRLTVL.